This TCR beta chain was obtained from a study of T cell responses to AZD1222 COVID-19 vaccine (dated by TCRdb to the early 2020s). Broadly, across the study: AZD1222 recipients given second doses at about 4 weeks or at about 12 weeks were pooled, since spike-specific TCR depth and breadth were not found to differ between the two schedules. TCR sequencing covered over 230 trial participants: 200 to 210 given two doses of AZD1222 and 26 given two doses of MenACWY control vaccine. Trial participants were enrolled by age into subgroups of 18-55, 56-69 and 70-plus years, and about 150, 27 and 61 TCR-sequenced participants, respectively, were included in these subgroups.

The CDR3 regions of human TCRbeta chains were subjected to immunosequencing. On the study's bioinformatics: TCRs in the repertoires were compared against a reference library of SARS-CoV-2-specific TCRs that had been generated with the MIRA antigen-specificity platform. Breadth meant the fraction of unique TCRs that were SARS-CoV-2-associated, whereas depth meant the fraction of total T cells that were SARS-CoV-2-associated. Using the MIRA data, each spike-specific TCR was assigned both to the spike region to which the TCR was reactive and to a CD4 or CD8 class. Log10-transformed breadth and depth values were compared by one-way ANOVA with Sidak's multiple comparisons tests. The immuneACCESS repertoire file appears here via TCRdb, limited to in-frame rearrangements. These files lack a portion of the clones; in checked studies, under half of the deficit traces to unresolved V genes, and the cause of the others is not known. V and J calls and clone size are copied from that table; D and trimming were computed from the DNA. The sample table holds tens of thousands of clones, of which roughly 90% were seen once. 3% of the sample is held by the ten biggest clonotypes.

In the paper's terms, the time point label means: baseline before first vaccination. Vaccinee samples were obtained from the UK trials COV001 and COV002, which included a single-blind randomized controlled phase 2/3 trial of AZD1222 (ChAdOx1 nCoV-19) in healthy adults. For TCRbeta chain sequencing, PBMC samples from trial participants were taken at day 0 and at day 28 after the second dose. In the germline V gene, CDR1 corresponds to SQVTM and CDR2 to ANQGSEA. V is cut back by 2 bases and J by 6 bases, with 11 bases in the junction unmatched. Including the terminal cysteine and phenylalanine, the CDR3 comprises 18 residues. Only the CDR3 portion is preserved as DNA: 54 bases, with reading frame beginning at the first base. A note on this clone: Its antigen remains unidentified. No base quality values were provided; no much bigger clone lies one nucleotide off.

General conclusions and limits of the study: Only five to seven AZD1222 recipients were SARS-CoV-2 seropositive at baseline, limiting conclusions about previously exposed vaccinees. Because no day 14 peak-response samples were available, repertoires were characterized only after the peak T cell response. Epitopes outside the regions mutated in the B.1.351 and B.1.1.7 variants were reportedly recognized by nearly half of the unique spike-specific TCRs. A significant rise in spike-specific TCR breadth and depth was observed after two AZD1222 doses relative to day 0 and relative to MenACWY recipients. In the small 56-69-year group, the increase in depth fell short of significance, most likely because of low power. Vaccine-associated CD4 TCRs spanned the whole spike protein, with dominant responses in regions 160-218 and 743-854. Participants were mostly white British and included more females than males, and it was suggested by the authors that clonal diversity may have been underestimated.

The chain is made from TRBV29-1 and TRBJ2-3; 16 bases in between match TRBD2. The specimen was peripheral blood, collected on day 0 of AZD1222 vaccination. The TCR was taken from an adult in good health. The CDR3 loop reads CSVEPQGLAGGPGDTQYF. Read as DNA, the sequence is TGCAGCGTTGAACCTCAGGGACTAGCGGGAGGGCCCGGGGATACGCAGTATTTT.